This T cell receptor (beta chain) originates from a study of blood T cell repertoires in COVID-19. As for the study in general: Spain, Italy and the United States supplied samples that represented acute and convalescent COVID-19. The cDNA or gDNA used as material had been derived from T cells, B-cell-depleted T cells, or PBMCs.

The authors' processing: Reference gene primer amplification in the assay estimated nucleated cell counts. Profiling relied on immunoSEQ multiplex PCR, and the TCRdb table lists in-frame clones only, not all of them. D and trimming were read from the DNA, whereas the V and J calls and clone size are those reported in that table. The sample contains 220,000 or so clones, about 86% of which appear only once. CDR3 length equals 16 residues. CDR1 and CDR2 from the germline V gene are SGHDT and YYEEEE. Trimming cost V 3 bases and J 7 bases, with 23 bases left between them. The rearrangement joins TRBV5-6 to TRBJ2-7; no firm D call. The sample comprised peripheral blood. This clonotype originated in a woman in her sixties or seventies with acute or convalescent COVID-19. The chain's CDR3 is CASSSAFTPPYEEQYF. The CDR3 nucleotides read TGTGCCAGCAGCTCCGCCTTCACTCCACCCTACGAGGAGCAGTACTTC.